The sample holds many counts of the clone carrying this TCR beta chain. As yet, its antigen is unknown. The sample belongs to a study of T-cell memory formation after mild COVID-19. Study-level findings and limits: Clones that contracted from day 15 to 85 had balanced CD4/CD8; later expanders were CD4+ biased.

TCRdb reanalysed the 5' RACE reads using MiXCR and keeps one entry per CDR3 protein. The sample has some 130,000 distinct CDR3 sequences, less than 6.5% seen once. Sequences were obtained from PBMCs or a T cell subset sorted from them (not recorded which). This TCR came from an adult woman who had mild COVID-19 (a few samples of this study predate the infection). Cell type and time point are not known.

Here the CDR3 DNA reads TGTGCCAGCAGTTACTACAATGAGCAGTTCTTC. It translates to CASSYYNEQFF. The chain recombines TRBV12-3 or TRBV12-4 with TRBJ2-1; D unresolved. CDR3 size: 11 residues. V lost 4 bases, J lost 3 bases, and 1 base lay in between.